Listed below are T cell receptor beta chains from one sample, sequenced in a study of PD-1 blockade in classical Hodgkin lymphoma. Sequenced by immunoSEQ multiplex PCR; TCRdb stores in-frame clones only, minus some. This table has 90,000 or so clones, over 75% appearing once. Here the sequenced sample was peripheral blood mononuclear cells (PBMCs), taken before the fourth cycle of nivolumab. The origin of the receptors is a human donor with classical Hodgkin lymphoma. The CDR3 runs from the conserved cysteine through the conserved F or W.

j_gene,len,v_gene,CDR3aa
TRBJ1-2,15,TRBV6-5,CASSDGYRSSYGYTF
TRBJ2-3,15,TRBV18,CASSPDRMGTDTQYF
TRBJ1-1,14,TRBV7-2,CASSWGVLNTEAFF
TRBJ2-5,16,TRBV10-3,CAISETSGGVRETQYF
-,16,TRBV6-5,CASSYPRTEGTYEQYF
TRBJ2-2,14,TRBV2,CASAIARNTGELFF
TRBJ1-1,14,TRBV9,CASSVLPGDTEAFF
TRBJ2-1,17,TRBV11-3,CASRGSGATGSYNEQFF
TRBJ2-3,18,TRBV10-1,CASSVIREGRKRTDTQYF
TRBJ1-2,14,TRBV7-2,CASSDGQGTYGYTF
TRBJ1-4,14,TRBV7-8,CASSLASRGEKLFF
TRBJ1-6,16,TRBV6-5,CASSYSLLSGGSPLHF
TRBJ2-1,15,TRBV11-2,CASSLRSAGLNEQFF
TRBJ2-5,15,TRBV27,CASSLSRGPQETQYF
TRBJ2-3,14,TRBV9,CASSVGQSTDTQYF
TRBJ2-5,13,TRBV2,CASSDHTQETQYF
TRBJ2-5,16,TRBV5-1,CASSLGTSGGQETQYF
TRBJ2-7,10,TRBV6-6,CASGRSGQYF
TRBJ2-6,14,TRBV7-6,CATSGGSGANVLTF
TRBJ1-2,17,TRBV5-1,CASSLFGTGLRDYGYTF
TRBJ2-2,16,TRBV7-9,CASSVGLTGTTGELFF
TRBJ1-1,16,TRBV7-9,CASSLALTGPNTEAFF
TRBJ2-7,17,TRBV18,CASSPPSLGGRSYEQYF
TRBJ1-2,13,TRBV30,CAWRDGVHYGYTF
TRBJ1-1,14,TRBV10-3,CAISLQGLNTEAFF
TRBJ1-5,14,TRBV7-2,CASSFGVSNQPQHF
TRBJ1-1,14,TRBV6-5,CASSPRTGGTEAFF
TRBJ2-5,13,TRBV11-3,CASSQDREETQYF
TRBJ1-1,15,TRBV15,CATSRAQGMNTEAFF